These T cell receptor beta chains were read from a single sample in a study of cytomegalovirus exposure and HLA in healthy donors. Generated by immunoSEQ multiplex PCR, the TCRdb table keeps only in-frame clones and is missing some. The sample has fewer than 90,000 clones; 94% are singletons. The sequencing sample was made of PBMCs. The receptors shown here come from a woman between 18 and 30 years old in good health and CMV-seronegative. Both conserved end residues are part of each CDR3. The D gene is left open where the match is weak. Some rows have no size entry. The others give once, few or many, or a class for an expanded clone.

D gene	V gene	J gene	clone size	CDR3 DNA	CDR3 protein
TRBD1	TRBV4-3	TRBJ2-7	once	TGCGCCAGCAGCCTCCTGGAGACAGGGCCCTACGAGCAGTACTTC	CASSLLETGPYEQYF
NA	TRBV28	TRBJ2-7	NA	TGTGCCAGCAGCCAATCTGGGGCGATCACATACGAGCAGTACTTC	CASSQSGAITYEQYF
TRBD2	TRBV7-9	TRBJ2-3	NA	TGTGCCAGCAGCGAAACCCTAGCGGGGCCTGATACGCAGTATTTT	CASSETLAGPDTQYF
TRBD2	TRBV7-2	TRBJ2-5	NA	TGTGCCAGCAGCCAAGCCGGACTAGCGGGCGAGACCCAGTACTTC	CASSQAGLAGETQYF
TRBD1	TRBV6-4	TRBJ1-4	NA	TGTGCCAGCAGCCCAGGACAGGGGGCGGGCGAAAAACTGTTTTTT	CASSPGQGAGEKLFF
NA	TRBV4-1	TRBJ2-5	NA	TGCGCCAGCAGCCAAATCGCGGCAGATCAAGAGACCCAGTACTTC	CASSQIAADQETQYF
NA	TRBV6-5	TRBJ2-1	NA	TGTGCCAGCACCATAGGAGTCGGTGAGCAGTTCTTC	CASTIGVGEQFF
TRBD1	TRBV6-5	TRBJ1-6	NA	TGTGCCAGCAGGGGCGGGGACAGGAATAATTCACCCCTCCACTTT	CASRGGDRNNSPLHF
TRBD2	TRBV27	TRBJ2-7	NA	TGTGCCAGCAGTTTATCCCTAGCGGGAAGGGGGACCCACGAGCAGTACTTC	CASSLSLAGRGTHEQYF
NA	TRBV2	TRBJ1-5	once	TGTGCCAGCAGTGTTGAAGGGGGGGAATTCGCGGCCCAGCATTTT	CASSVEGGEFAAQHF
TRBD1	TRBV5-8	TRBJ1-1	once	TGTGCCAGCAGCTTGCGACAGGGTGGATGGACGGACACTGAAGCTTTCTTT	CASSLRQGGWTDTEAFF
TRBD1	TRBV29-1	TRBJ2-2	NA	TGCAGCGGAGGAGGACAGGGCAACACCGGGGAGCTGTTTTTT	CSGGGQGNTGELFF
NA	TRBV10-2	TRBJ2-3	NA	TGCGCCACCTTAATGGACAGTATAACAGATACGCAGTATTTT	CATLMDSITDTQYF
NA	TRBV10-3	TRBJ2-2	NA	TGTGCCATCAGTGATCGCGGGGGCCCGAACACCGGGGAGCTGTTTTTT	CAISDRGGPNTGELFF
NA	TRBV4-3	TRBJ2-1	NA	TGCGCCAGCAGCCAGATGATGCGGGCAGCACGAGAGATCTTC	CASSQMMRAAREIF
TRBD1	TRBV6-5	TRBJ1-4	NA	TGTGCCAGCAGTTACGAGACAGGGAACCCTGAAAAACTGTTTTTT	CASSYETGNPEKLFF
TRBD2	TRBV11-1	TRBJ2-1	NA	TGTGCCAGCAGCTCTGGGGCGGGAGTCTACAATGAGCAGTTCTTC	CASSSGAGVYNEQFF
NA	TRBV21-1	TRBJ1-2	NA	TGTGCCAGCAGCCCTAGACGAGGTTGTGGCTACACCTTC	CASSPRRGCGYTF
TRBD2	TRBV15	TRBJ2-1	once	TGTGCCACCAGCAGAGCTGGGTTGACTCAGCGGGGGTTTGAGCAGTTCTTC	CATSRAGLTQRGFEQFF
TRBD2	TRBV9	TRBJ2-2	NA	TGTGCCAGCAGCTCCAGACTAGCGGCGAACACCGGGGAGCTGTTTTTT	CASSSRLAANTGELFF
NA	TRBV7-2	TRBJ2-4	NA	TGTGCCAGCAGCTTAGAGTCCTCCGGGAAGGCCAAAAACATTCAGTACTTC	CASSLESSGKAKNIQYF
TRBD1	TRBV6-4	TRBJ2-3	NA	TGTGCCAGCAGTCAACAGGGGACCCGCACAGATACGCAGTATTTT	CASSQQGTRTDTQYF
NA	TRBV5-6	TRBJ2-7	few	TGTGCCAGCAGCTCACATGCAGGGATCTACGAGCAGTACTTC	CASSSHAGIYEQYF
TRBD1	TRBV29-1	TRBJ2-7	NA	TGCAGCGTTCTGGGACAGGGGGTTTCCTACGAGCAGTACTTC	CSVLGQGVSYEQYF
NA	TRBV2	TRBJ2-1	once	TGTGCCAGCAGTGAAGGGAGGGACTACAATGAGCAGTTCTTC	CASSEGRDYNEQFF
TRBD1	TRBV4-2	TRBJ2-1	NA	TGTGCCAGCAGCCAGACCGGGACAGACACATACAATGAGCAGTTCTTC	CASSQTGTDTYNEQFF
TRBD2	TRBV9	TRBJ2-2	few	TGTGCCAGCAGCGTAGGGTCCCTGGGCGGGAGTAGGAACACCGGGGAGCTGTTTTTT	CASSVGSLGGSRNTGELFF
TRBD1	TRBV7-9	TRBJ2-7	NA	TGTGCCAGCAGCCGTTACAGGGGGGACGAGCAGTACTTC	CASSRYRGDEQYF
TRBD1	TRBV11-3	TRBJ1-4	once	TGTGCCAGCAGCCCAAGGACAGGGTCCGGTGAAAAACTGTTTTTT	CASSPRTGSGEKLFF
TRBD1	TRBV5-1	TRBJ1-1	NA	TGCGCCAGCAGCTTGACAGGGGGCCGAAACACTGAAGCTTTCTTT	CASSLTGGRNTEAFF